This entry lists 22 T cell receptor beta chains sequenced from one sample in a study of blood T cell repertoires in COVID-19 (dated by TCRdb to 2018 to 2020). The library came from the immunoSEQ multiplex PCR assay. TCRdb re-hosts the immuneACCESS table, in-frame sequences only. Its copies lack some clones; in the studies checked, an unresolved V gene accounts for under half of them, and the cause for the rest is not known. Here the sample has approximately 240,000 clones; around 87% occur a single time. The leading ten clones occupy around 2.8% of the sample. The sample consisted of peripheral blood. All receptors come from a woman in her 30s who had recovered from COVID-19.

V and J are TRBV5-6 and TRBJ2-3; 7 bases line up with TRBD2. From germline, CDR1 is SGHDT and CDR2 YYEEEE. Trimming removed 2 bases from V and 0 bases from J; junction bases left unmatched: 9. This CDR3 has 17 residues. CDR3 bases: TGTGCCAGCAGCTTCCCACGGGGGGACGGTAGCACAGATACGCAGTATTTT. Translating gives CASSFPRGDGSTDTQYF.

This chain uses TRBV4-3 with TRBJ2-1; D ambiguous. Trimming removed 0 bases at V and 4 bases at J, with 10 bases between. CDR3 length equals 15 residues. Per germline, CDR1 LGHNA and CDR2 YSLEER. The CDR3 loop is CASSQDYDIYNEQFF. CDR3 nucleotides: TGCGCCAGCAGCCAAGACTACGACATTTACAATGAGCAGTTCTTC.

This chain uses TRBV7-2 with TRBJ2-1; 7 nucleotides agree with TRBD2. Trimming cost V 4 bases and J 7 bases; bases outside gene matches: 7. Germline-derived CDR1 and CDR2 are SGHTA and FQGNSA. The CDR3 extends over 14 amino acids. Here the CDR3 reads CASSSLWGGNEQFF. CDR3 nucleotides: TGTGCCAGCAGCTCACTGTGGGGGGGGAATGAGCAGTTCTTC.

V is TRBV6-5 and J is TRBJ1-3; 7 nucleotides match TRBD1. CDR3 length equals 15 residues. The V and J ends lost 6 bases and 1 base, in that order; junction bases with no gene match: 6. The germline V gene has CDR1 MNHEY and CDR2 SVGAGI. Here the CDR3 reads CASRRDSISGNTIYF. The CDR3 coding sequence is TGTGCCAGCAGGAGGGACAGTATTTCTGGAAACACCATATATTTT.

This chain connects TRBV7-6 to TRBJ1-4; D is unclear. Germline V gene data show CDR1 as SGHVS and CDR2 as FNYEAQ. V dropped 4 bases and J dropped 2 bases, with 8 bases sitting between them. CDR3 length: 14 amino acids. The CDR3 loop reads CASSSDNTNEKLFF. CDR3 DNA: TGTGCCAGCAGCTCAGACAACACTAATGAAAAACTGTTTTTT. The whole variable domain, remainder taken from reference TRBV7-6 and TRBJ1-4, is GAGVSQSPRYKVTKRGQDVALRCDPISGHVSLYWYRQALGQGPEFLTYFNYEAQQDKSGLPNDRFSAERPEGSISTLTIQRTEQRDSAMYRCASSSDNTNEKLFFGSGTQLSVL.

This clone was counted between two and nine times. This chain uses TRBV3-1 (or the pseudogene TRBV3-2) with TRBJ1-1, with unresolved D. The CDR3 is 13 amino acids. Per germline, CDR1 LGHDT and CDR2 YNNKEL (reference sequence). Trimming removed 6 bases at V and 12 bases at J, with 20 bases between. The CDR3 protein is CASRQTGGSLTFF. CDR3 bases: TGTGCCAGCAGGCAGACGGGAGGCTCATTAACTTTCTTT.

The genes are TRBV4-1 and TRBJ1-2; D is undetermined. This CDR3 is built from 14 residues. Germline values: CDR1 MGHRA, CDR2 YSYEKL. Trimming left V 4 bases short and J 2 bases short, with 11 bases between. CDR3 amino acids: CASSPYDINYGYTF. DNA for the CDR3: TGCGCCAGCAGCCCATACGACATAAACTATGGCTACACCTTC.

This clone was detected only a few times. The chain employs TRBV2 and TRBJ1-2; TRBD1 matches 11 bases. Per germline, CDR1 SNHLY and CDR2 FYNNEI. The V and J ends lost 7 bases and 5 bases, in that order; junction bases with no gene match: 12. This CDR3 has 16 residues. The CDR3 spells CASTGQGAPPLYGYTF. In DNA form, the CDR3 reads TGTGCCAGCACCGGACAGGGGGCCCCCCCCCTATATGGCTACACCTTC.

This clone occurred a few times. This chain uses TRBV5-1 with TRBJ2-1; D is possibly TRBD1 (6 bases). Germline-derived CDR1 and CDR2 are SGHRS and YFSETQ. The CDR3 covers 16 residues. V was trimmed by 0 bases and J by 8 bases, leaving 18 bases between them. CDR3 in amino acids: CASSLAPGHRADEQFF. CDR3 sequence (DNA): TGCGCCAGCAGCTTGGCCCCGGGACACCGTGCGGATGAGCAGTTCTTC.

The rearrangement uses TRBV5-1 and TRBJ2-1, with 7 bases aligning to TRBD2. V shed 7 bases and J 5 bases; nucleotides not matched to a gene: 9. The CDR3 has 14 amino acids. In germline, CDR1 is SGHRS, CDR2 YFSETQ. CDR3 nucleotides: TGCGCCAGCCAACGACTAGCTAAGGACAATGAGCAGTTCTTC. Translation gives CASQRLAKDNEQFF.

The chain carries TRBV11-2 and TRBJ2-5, with 11 bases that match TRBD2. Germline CDR1 SGHAT, CDR2 FQNNGV. The trim removed 1 base at V and 5 bases at J, leaving 12 bases unmatched. This CDR3 is 18 amino acids long. The chain's CDR3 is CASSLARLAGGISETQYF. The DNA of the CDR3 is TGTGCCAGCAGCTTAGCTAGGCTAGCGGGGGGCATCAGTGAGACCCAGTACTTC.

The rearrangement uses TRBV20-1 and TRBJ2-3, with 8 bases identical to TRBD2. Germline V gene sequence: CDR1 DFQATT, CDR2 SNEGSKA (reference sequence). The CDR3 extends over 14 amino acids. With V trimmed by 3 bases and J by 4 bases, 6 bases remained unmatched. This CDR3 reads CSASIGGAADTQYF. The CDR3, as DNA: TGCAGTGCTAGTATCGGGGGGGCCGCAGATACGCAGTATTTT.

V usage is TRBV4-3 and J usage is TRBJ2-3; TRBD2 is a possible D gene (5 bases). Germline V gives CDR1 LGHNA, CDR2 YSLEER. CDR3 length equals 13 residues. Trimming took 6 bases from V and 5 from J, leaving 12 bases between them. The CDR3 bases are TGCGCCAGCAGTGATGGACTCCGAGATACGCAGTATTTT. It encodes CASSDGLRDTQYF.

This clone was picked up one time. The chain joins TRBV11-2 to TRBJ2-3; TRBD2 agrees at 14 bases. This CDR3 is built from 19 residues. With 4 bases clipped from V and 0 bases from J, the junction kept 9 bases outside the gene matches. Germline V gene sequence: CDR1 SGHAT, CDR2 FQNNGV. CDR3 nucleotides: TGTGCCAGCAGCTACCAAGGACTAGCGGGGGGCCCAAGCACAGATACGCAGTATTTT. Translation gives CASSYQGLAGGPSTDTQYF.

The V and J genes are TRBV9 and TRBJ1-4, with D hard to call. CDR1 is SGDLS, CDR2 YYNGEE, per germline. There are 13 residues in the CDR3. Between the trimmed V and J ends, which lost 1 base and 7 bases, there was a span of 8 bases. In DNA form, the CDR3 reads TGTGCCAGCAGCGTAATGAGTGGTGAAAAACTGTTTTTT. This translates into CASSVMSGEKLFF. The variable domain in full, completed from reference TRBV9 and TRBJ1-4, reads DSGVTQTPKHLITATGQRVTLRCSPRSGDLSVYWYQQSLDQGLQFLIQYYNGEERAKGNILERFSAQQFPDLHSELNLSSLELGDSALYFCASSVMSGEKLFFGSGTQLSVL.

The CDR3 reads CASSLDGGYGYTF. CDR3 bases: TGCGCCAGCAGCCTGGACGGGGGCTATGGCTACACCTTC. This rearrangement joins TRBV5-1 to TRBJ1-2; TRBD1 is a possible D gene (5 bases). In germline, CDR1 is SGHRS, CDR2 YFSETQ. V was shortened by 4 bases and J by 4 bases, with 11 bases between the two germline ends. CDR3 size: 13 residues.

With regard to this clone: A junction end diverges from the germline sequence, so it may reflect a read error. The chain carries TRBV6-1 and TRBJ2-2, with 8 bases aligning to TRBD2. The CDR3 has 15 residues. Per germline, CDR1 MNHNS and CDR2 SASEGT. CDR3 protein: CASSEGSGGAWELFF. The DNA of the CDR3 is TGTGCCAGCAGCGAAGGCTCCGGGGGGGCCTGGGAGCTGTTTTTT.

This clone has just one count. The J gene is TRBJ2-5, the V gene TRBV6-1; D may be TRBD2 (5 bases). Germline CDR1 is MNHNS and CDR2 is SASEGT. The length of the CDR3 is 19 residues. Trimming pared 2 bases from V and 3 bases from J, leaving 25 bases between. The CDR3 region has the DNA TGTGCCAGCAGTGAAAAAGTTCCGGAGCGGCTTGGCGTGAAAGAGACCCAGTACTTC. This encodes CASSEKVPERLGVKETQYF.

This chain links TRBV6-5 with TRBJ2-5; D remains ambiguous. The CDR3 length is 15 residues. The V end lost 2 bases, the J end lost 1 base, and 11 bases lay between the germline ends. Germline CDR1 reads MNHEY; CDR2 reads SVGAGI. CDR3 sequence: CASSYASGPQETQYF. DNA for the CDR3: TGTGCCAGCAGTTACGCGTCAGGTCCCCAAGAGACCCAGTACTTC.

This chain links TRBV5-4 with TRBJ2-3, with 8 bases lining up with TRBD2. Per germline, CDR1 SGHNT and CDR2 YYREEE (reference sequence). Trimming cost V 2 bases and J 4 bases; bases outside gene matches: 6. The CDR3 extends over 15 amino acids. DNA for the CDR3: TGTGCCAGCAGCTTTATACGGGGGGGACCAGATACGCAGTATTTT. Its protein is CASSFIRGGPDTQYF. Looking up the rest from reference TRBV5-4 and TRBJ2-3 gives the full variable domain: ETGVTQSPTHLIKTRGQQVTLRCSSQSGHNTVSWYQQALGQGPQFIFQYYREEENGRGNFPPRFSGLQFPNYSSELNVNALELDDSALYLCASSFIRGGPDTQYFGPGTRLTVL.

This chain joins TRBV7-6 and TRBJ2-1, with 8 bases matching TRBD2. Germline trimming cut 2 bases from V and 0 bases from J; bases unmatched to any gene: 15. Per germline, CDR1 SGHVS and CDR2 FNYEAQ. The CDR3 spans 20 residues. DNA of the CDR3: TGTGCCAGCAGCTTAAGTCTAGCGGGTGATGGATCGAGCTCCTACAATGAGCAGTTCTTC. Translating it yields CASSLSLAGDGSSSYNEQFF.

This chain connects TRBV7-3 to TRBJ1-1; D not certain. Germline assignment: CDR1 SGHTA and CDR2 FQGTGA. V was clipped by 4 bases and J by 2 bases, with 8 bases between them. The CDR3 sequence is 13 residues long. The DNA for the CDR3 is TGTGCCAGCAGCTCCCCCCCTAACACTGAAGCTTTCTTT. Protein product: CASSSPPNTEAFF.